One and the same sample provided the 9 T cell receptor beta chains below, sequenced in a study of post-analysis software for immune sequencing data. These receptors are not linked to any known antigen. Unique molecular identifiers featured in each of the TCR beta cDNA libraries. TCRdb reprocessed the PCR reads with MiXCR, giving one entry per CDR3 protein. The sample records 740,000 or so distinct CDR3 sequences, approximately 53% being singletons. Study-wide results and caveats: The five TRBV segments detected at higher frequency in patients than in controls included TRBV5-6, TRBV5-1 and TRBV20-1.

Material: blood. Receptors were obtained from a girl aged 5 to 17 with multiple sclerosis.

V usage is TRBV7-3 and J usage is TRBJ2-5, with D perhaps matching TRBD1 (6 bases). The last part of the DNA fits TRBJ2-7 better; the J call may be wrong. Germline V CDR1 and CDR2: SGHTA, FQGTGA. The length of the CDR3 is 14 residues. CDR3 coding DNA: TGTGCCAGCAGCCCCACCAGGGGAAGCCACGAGCAGTACTTC. This encodes CASSPTRGSHEQYF.

This clonotype has only a few counts. The chain is built from TRBV12-3 or TRBV12-4 and TRBJ1-1; no firm D call. The CDR3 has 15 residues. V was pared by 2 bases and J by 0 bases, with 10 bases between. Here the CDR3 reads CASSLTARLNTEAFF. CDR3 DNA sequence: TGTGCCAGCAGTTTAACGGCGAGGTTGAACACTGAAGCTTTCTTT.

The rearrangement links TRBV6-2 or TRBV6-3 to TRBJ2-4; TRBD1 is a possible D gene (6 bases). Germline loops: CDR1 MNHEY, CDR2 SVGEGT. The CDR3 has 16 amino acids. V dropped 6 bases and J dropped 0 bases, with 15 bases sitting between them. The CDR3 protein is CASRLSKDRAKNIQYF. DNA for the CDR3: TGTGCCAGCAGACTCAGTAAGGACAGAGCCAAAAACATTCAGTACTTC.

The chain has TRBV20-1 and TRBJ2-3; tentatively, D is TRBD1 (5 bases). The V gene's germline CDR1 is DFQATT and CDR2 SNEGSKA (reference sequence). The ends were cut back, 0 bases at V and 2 bases at J, with 12 bases in the middle. There are 15 residues in the CDR3. CDR3 nucleotide sequence: TGCAGTGCTAGAGAGACAGTACGATCCACAGATACGCAGTATTTT. Its protein product is CSARETVRSTDTQYF.

This sequence joins TRBV12-3 or TRBV12-4 and TRBJ2-2; D is possibly TRBD2 (6 bases). The CDR3 covers 16 residues. V lost 7 bases and J 6 bases, leaving 21 bases between the germline ends. This CDR3 reads CASTRGWRVSAGELFF. CDR3 in DNA: TGTGCCAGCACCCGGGGGTGGAGGGTGTCGGCCGGGGAGCTGTTTTTT.

This clonotype was seen a handful of times. The rearrangement joins TRBV12-3 or TRBV12-4 to TRBJ2-4; TRBD2 matches at 7 bases. The better agreement between TRBJ2-7 and the DNA end casts doubt on the J call. CDR3 length equals 13 residues. DNA of the CDR3: TGTGCCAGCAGTAACCGGGACTACTACGAGCAGTACTTC. Its protein is CASSNRDYYEQYF.

This clonotype has a handful of counts. The gene calls are TRBV20-1 and TRBJ1-2; D perhaps matches TRBD1 (5 bases). Germline CDR1 reads DFQATT; CDR2 reads SNEGSKA (reference sequence). Trimming pared 0 bases from V and 0 bases from J, leaving 8 bases between. The CDR3 covers 14 residues. The CDR3 nucleotides read TGCAGTGCTAGAGAGGCAGGGACTAACTATGGCTACACCTTC. Its translation: CSAREAGTNYGYTF.

The V call is TRBV25-1, the J call TRBJ2-1; 12 nucleotides align to TRBD1. The CDR3 loop spans 16 amino acids. The V gene end was trimmed by 1 base and the J gene end by 9 bases; junction bases not matched to a gene: 7. Germline V gives CDR1 MGHDK, CDR2 SYGVNS. The CDR3 nucleotides are TGTGCCAGCAGTGAATCCGGGGACAGGGGGCACGCTGAGCAGTTCTTC. It translates to CASSESGDRGHAEQFF.

This clonotype has more than one count but fewer than ten. The CDR3 protein is CASSFLPGQGPYEQYF. The CDR3 coding sequence is TGTGCCAGCAGCTTTCTGCCGGGACAGGGACCCTACGAGCAGTACTTC. The chain employs TRBV5-5 and TRBJ2-7, with 9 nucleotides matching TRBD1. The CDR3 length is 16 residues. V lost 2 bases, J lost 2 bases, and 8 bases stayed unmatched. From germline, CDR1 is SGHKS and CDR2 YYEKEE (reference sequence).